This T cell receptor (beta chain) was recovered during a study of cytomegalovirus exposure and HLA in healthy donors (dated by TCRdb to 2016 to 2017). Concerning the study at large: An earlier analysis of about 530 of the donors reported 276 Gb of sequence data and about 120 million unique TCR beta sequences obtained from around 170 million T cells. Along with the approximately 620-subject first cohort, a separate validation cohort of more than 90 different subjects was used. The number of donors typed differed by locus, with roughly 620-630 for A, B, C, DRB1 and DQB1, approximately 500 for DQA1, under 610 for DPA1, and some 440 for DPB1. A later genetic analysis took genome-wide SNP genotypes for about 55% of the 666 donors and used that subset as a discovery cohort. In the later analysis, no new phenotypic data were used to find candidate immune exposures; instead, reliance was placed on TCR beta sequences and their occurrence across donors. A later analysis re-analyzed previously published TCR beta repertoires from roughly 600 donors and added high-resolution HLA genotyping to study TCR occurrence patterns. Both class I and class II loci were covered by HLA typing, at four-digit resolution. The study used immunosequencing to profile the T cell repertoires of 666 subjects and linked those repertoires to cytomegalovirus serostatus. Among 350 to 400 genotyped donors of the cohort, an average of around 240,000 unique TCR beta nucleotide sequences were sequenced per donor, roughly a sixth of them non-productive. Donor age, sex, ethnicity and CMV serostatus were collected together with the repertoire data. The aim of the study was to test whether cataloging public T cell receptors could identify signatures of past pathogen exposure. Around 330 gigabases of sequencing data and 70 million to 100 million unique TCR sequences made up an early release that covered approximately 620 HLA-typed donors. Every repertoire in the discovery cohort had been generated on one and the same sequencing platform. In an earlier analysis of 500 to 650 of the donors, high-throughput TCR beta sequencing was used to judge whether each TCR beta V gene segment behaved as functional or pseudogenic. Among the roughly 400 genotyped donors, about 83% belonged to the genetic ancestry cluster associated with self-reported Caucasian donors. High-throughput TCR immunosequencing, statistical association of individual TCRs with disease status, and machine learning were combined to predict cytomegalovirus infection status. Roughly 5 DR-DQ haplotypes were handled as single units for association and clustering, since linkage in the cohort was strong.

Remarks on this clone: The antigen it recognizes is unknown. No base quality information exists; no much larger clone differs at one position.

The cohort consisted of fewer than 700 healthy bone marrow donors. At the time of sampling, every cohort member was nominally healthy, though immune exposures that went unrecorded were likely present. The donor tested CMV seropositive, placing the donor among the 289 seropositive members of the cohort. A peripheral blood sample was collected from each donor, and TCR beta sequencing was performed on peripheral blood mononuclear cells. Genomic DNA extraction from the blood cell samples was performed with the Qiagen DNeasy Blood Extraction Kit. Library preparation used the immunoSEQ multiplex PCR assay. For the multiplex PCR, a mixture combining 60 forward primers for TCR Vbeta segments and 13 reverse primers for TCR Jbeta segments was used. The CDR3 region of rearranged TCR beta genes was amplified from genomic DNA by a multiplex PCR assay. The Illumina HiSeq System was used to sequence the amplified TCR beta libraries as 87-base-pair reads. The original pipeline was this. In a later analysis, about 80 million unique TCR beta chains were counted across the 500 to 700 repertoires, and approximately 9.9 million of these chains were shared by at least two donors. Raw reads were error-corrected and collapsed into unique sequences by a nearest-neighbor algorithm in which closely related sequences were merged to remove PCR and sequencing errors. CDR3 sequences were aligned to IMGT reference sequences to assign V, D and J gene segments. For a sequence to be retained, a match of at least six nucleotides to both a V gene segment and a J gene segment was required. A rearrangement was called productive if the CDR3 had no stop codons and remained in frame with V and J, and every other rearrangement was called non-productive. CDR3 was defined according to IMGT convention as the region running from the second conserved V-encoded cysteine to the conserved J-encoded phenylalanine. In an earlier analysis of 500 to 650 of the donors, sequences lacking an unambiguous match to a single V gene segment were excluded. An earlier analysis of fewer than 750 of the donors called V segments functional above 56.7% productive rearrangements and segregating when the between-donor standard deviation exceeded 5%. To diagnose cytomegalovirus status from the catalog of TCR beta chain sequences, a statistical classification framework was built. In a later analysis, TCR nucleotide sequences were compared against IMGT/GENE-DB human TR gene sequences so that V and J genes could be assigned. A later analysis assigned CDR3 sequences and most-parsimonious VDJ recombination scenarios with the TCRdist pipeline. In a later analysis, every TCR beta chain was defined by the combination of its CDR3 amino acid sequence and its V-gene family, and reads without a unique V-gene family were dropped. A later analysis removed several hundred highly shared, low-generation-probability nucleotide sequences to deal with suspected cross-contamination and a sequencing artifact. In a later analysis, a clonal expansion index was calculated for each public chain from normalized within-repertoire ranks of inferred template counts. In a later analysis, generation probabilities were computed using a VDJ recombination model fitted to out-of-frame rearrangements, and the results were checked against IGoR. A later analysis scored TCR-TCR, TCR-HLA and TCR-CMV co-occurrence with hypergeometric tests, applying a repertoire-size bias correction to TCR pairs. False discovery rates were estimated in a later analysis by permuting HLA or CMV assignments 20 times. In a later analysis, co-occurring TCRs were grouped using DBSCAN, with TCRdist sequence similarity added in when clustering inside HLA-allele-positive subsets. Repertoires with fewer than 30,000 or more than 120,000 public chains, plus five repertoires with anomalous nucleotide sharing, were excluded from co-occurrence clustering. The clones in this table, taken by TCRdb from immuneACCESS, are in-frame only. Not every clone is retained; where verified, under half of the shortfall comes from an unresolved V gene, and the cause of the rest is unknown. The V and J calls and clone size are taken from that table; D and trimming were inferred from the DNA. The sample table records 100,000 to 150,000 clones; 77% of these occur just once. In total, the top ten clones hold roughly 13% of the sample.

Study-level results and caveats: Compared with the approximately 670-donor mean, donors in an Asian-associated ancestry cluster had fewer N-insertions in productive TCRs, according to a later genetic analysis. Compared with equally common non-associated chains, HLA-associated TCR beta chains in a later analysis were more clonally expanded and had lower generation probabilities. This cohort had only TCR beta chains sequenced, and the lack of alpha or paired-chain data limited which features could be detected. Strong co-occurrence of HLA alleles, especially DR and DQ, made assigning TCR associations to individual alleles difficult. In a later analysis, TCR association rates were found to vary across HLA loci, with the most associated TCRs seen for DRB1 alleles and the fewest for HLA-C alleles. According to a later analysis, most CMV-associated TCR beta chains appeared to be HLA-restricted, and the HLA associations seemed to be driven largely by CMV exposure. Sequencing depth was assumed to be roughly uniform across donors in the presence/absence analyses, though that assumption may not hold. In an earlier analysis of some 550 of the donors, most TCR beta V segments were observed in productive rearrangements about 87% or about 30% of the time, broadly matching IMGT annotations. Cytomegalovirus status was reported to be diagnosed by the classifier with high specificity and sensitivity in both the original and validation cohorts. Three of the identified cytomegalovirus-associated TCR beta chains were confirmed in vitro to be specific for cytomegalovirus antigens. Specific HLA alleles were associated with about 17,000 TCR beta sequences at a false discovery rate of 0.05 in a later analysis. A group of highly shared sequence variants was considered likely to be a technical artifact of the sequencing pipeline. A further reported finding was that TCR beta sequences accurately predicted the HLA-A and HLA-B alleles for most subjects in the first cohort. An association between a missense DCLRE1C variant and V-gene and J-gene trimming of TCR beta chains was found in a later genetic analysis and replicated in an independent cohort. The study listed approximately 150 TCR beta chains as associated with cytomegalovirus. Several of the top co-occurrence clusters appeared to be linked to parvovirus B19, influenza, CMV and Epstein-Barr virus, according to a later analysis. Because counts were too low, under 20 rarely observed V segments, including chromosome 9 orphons, were left out of the earlier analysis of several hundred of the donors. Because HLA typing was unavailable for some donors at each locus, only the typed subset was used in association tests. The authors suggested that the approach could potentially be generalized to other disease states and immunological phenotypes. Most TCR sequences were observed very rarely across donors, whereas some public TCRs were present in many individuals. For the cohort, immune exposure information was limited to CMV serostatus. Correlated functional status among segregating V segments might be attributable to linkage disequilibrium, but an unknown experimental factor could not be ruled out.

The receptor was isolated from a woman aged 40 to 50 in good health and CMV-seropositive. Input material: PBMCs.

The CDR3 in this case is CAWSVGGVGYTF. The nucleotide sequence reads as follows: TGTGCCTGGAGTGTAGGGGGGGTCGGCTACACCTTC. The V and J segments used are TRBV30 and TRBJ1-2, and possibly TRBD1, on 6 matching bases. Taken from cysteine to phenylalanine, the CDR3 has 12 residues. Of all the DNA, just the CDR3 is kept, 36 bases in frame from base 1. Per the germline V gene (reference sequence), GTSNPN is the CDR1 and SVGIG is the CDR2. The junction shows trimming of 0 bases on V and 8 bases on J, plus 10 bases between the germline ends.